The 10 T cell receptor beta chains below come from one sample, sequenced in a study of blood T cell repertoires in COVID-19. Data came from immunoSEQ multiplex PCR; TCRdb stores just in-frame clones and leaves some out. The sample shows about 56,000 clones, 89% of them seen only once. Sequenced input: peripheral blood. The receptors stem from a human donor in a cohort sampled during active COVID-19.

The chain joins TRBV2 to TRBJ2-2, with TRBD2 matching over 7 bases. Losses at the gene ends were 4 bases for V and 1 base for J; bases not matched to a gene: 3. Germline V lookup: CDR1 SNHLY, CDR2 FYNNEI. The CDR3 runs to 15 residues. CDR3 region: CASSGRGRNTGELFF. DNA of the CDR3: TGTGCCAGCAGTGGGCGGGGGAGGAACACCGGGGAGCTGTTTTTT. Variable domain in full (rest from reference TRBV2 and TRBJ2-2): EPEVTQTPSHQVTQMGQEVILRCVPISNHLYFYWYRQILGQKVEFLVSFYNNEISEKSEIFDDQFSVERPDGSNFTLKIRSTKLEDSAMYFCASSGRGRNTGELFFGEGSRLTVL.

This chain uses TRBV4-2 with TRBJ1-2; TRBD1 matches 8 bases. CDR1 and CDR2 from the germline V gene are LGHNA and YNFKEQ. V was pared by 0 bases and J by 4 bases, with 4 bases of the junction left unmatched. The CDR3 runs 15 residues. The CDR3 is CASSQEQGVFYGYTF. The CDR3 DNA sequence: TGTGCCAGCAGCCAAGAACAGGGGGTATTCTATGGCTACACCTTC.

Only a few counts were recorded for this clone. This chain uses TRBV4-1 with TRBJ1-5; maybe TRBD1 (5 bases). The CDR3 covers 16 residues. Germline V gene data show CDR1 as MGHRA and CDR2 as YSYEKL. The V gene lost 1 base and the J gene lost 1 base, with 11 bases spanning the gap. CDR3 bases: TGCGCCAGCAGCCAAGTTTTGACAGCGAGCAATCAGCCCCAGCATTTT. This encodes CASSQVLTASNQPQHF.

V usage is TRBV2 and J usage is TRBJ2-2; 8 bases align to TRBD2. With V trimmed by 6 bases and J by 9 bases, 6 bases remained unmatched. Germline loops: CDR1 SNHLY, CDR2 FYNNEI. This CDR3 is 13 amino acids long. The CDR3: CASRAGGAWELFF. CDR3 DNA: TGTGCCAGCAGAGCCGGGGGGGCCTGGGAGCTGTTTTTT.

The rearrangement links TRBV11-2 to TRBJ1-4, with 7 bases that match TRBD1. The trim removed 5 bases at V and 11 bases at J, leaving 5 bases unmatched. The CDR3 runs to 12 residues. The V gene's germline CDR1 is SGHAT and CDR2 FQNNGV. This CDR3 reads CASSRTGDKLFF. The DNA for the CDR3 is TGTGCCAGCAGCCGCACAGGGGACAAACTGTTTTTT.

The chain links TRBV7-2 to TRBJ2-7, with 9 bases fitting TRBD1. This CDR3 comprises 13 residues. The V segment lost 5 bases and the J segment 4 bases; nucleotides outside the gene matches: 3. Germline V CDR1 and CDR2: SGHTA, FQGNSA. CDR3 sequence reads: CASSRDRVYEQYF. The CDR3 nucleotides are TGTGCCAGCAGCAGGGACAGGGTGTACGAGCAGTACTTC.

A few counts support this clone. This chain joins TRBV29-1 and TRBJ1-5; D is possibly TRBD1 (5 bases). The germline V and J ends were trimmed by 7 bases and 8 bases, with 27 bases remaining between them. The CDR3 runs to 16 residues. Germline CDR1 is SQVTM and CDR2 is ANQGSEA. The CDR3 is CSAQTGGTALGEPQHF. The DNA of the CDR3 is TGCAGCGCCCAAACGGGGGGAACTGCGTTGGGTGAGCCCCAGCATTTT. The full variable domain, rest sourced from reference TRBV29-1 and TRBJ1-5, is SAVISQKPSRDICQRGTSLTIQCQVDSQVTMMFWYRQQPGQSLTLIATANQGSEATYESGFVIDKFPISRPNLTFSTLTVSNMSPEDSSIYLCSAQTGGTALGEPQHFGDGTRLSIL.

This sequence joins TRBV3-1 (or the pseudogene TRBV3-2) and TRBJ2-3; unclear D gene. This CDR3 is 12 amino acids long. CDR1 and CDR2 from the germline V gene are LGHDT and YNNKEL (reference sequence). V gave up 2 bases and J gave up 9 bases, with 9 bases separating them. CDR3 in amino acids: CASSQISKTQYF. CDR3 bases: TGTGCCAGCAGCCAAATCAGTAAAACGCAGTATTTT.

V is TRBV9 and J is TRBJ1-5; TRBD1 matches at 8 bases. Germline V gene lookup returns CDR1 SGDLS and CDR2 YYNGEE. V lost 4 bases to trimming and J lost 1 base; unmatched junction nucleotides: 1. CDR3 size: 14 residues. CDR3 bases: TGTGCCAGCAGCACAGGGGGGAGCAATCAGCCCCAGCATTTT. Translating gives CASSTGGSNQPQHF.

V is TRBV30 and J is TRBJ1-6; 9 bases align to TRBD1. Germline assignment: CDR1 GTSNPN and CDR2 SVGIG (reference sequence). This CDR3 has 14 residues. J lost 9 bases, V lost 2 bases, and 5 bases had no gene match. CDR3 residues: CAWSMGTGISPLHF. For the CDR3, the DNA is TGTGCCTGGAGTATGGGGACAGGGATTTCACCCCTCCACTTT.